This TCR beta chain was sequenced during a study of human T cells and chemical hapten exposure. Study at large: There were per-sample TCR yield variations, arising mainly from small pooled library volume differences.

Trimming cost V 4 bases and J 5 bases, with 12 bases left between them. The germline gives CDR1 SQVTM, CDR2 ANQGSEA. CDR3 size: 13 residues. In TCRdb, the 5' RACE reads were re-called with MiXCR into one record per CDR3 protein. The sample has roughly 81,000 distinct CDR3 sequences, around 15% seen once. The table lists this clonotype with many counts. Unfractionated whole blood served as the source for total RNA extraction. The TCR originated in a female donor in good health. The chain is built from TRBV29-1 and TRBJ2-1; maybe TRBD2 (5 bases). CDR3 amino acids: CSVAMRVDNEQFF. CDR3 DNA: TGCAGCGTTGCGATGCGGGTAGACAATGAGCAGTTCTTC.